The 22 T cell receptor beta chains below all came from one sample that was sequenced in a study of control samples from healthy donors and cancer patients. The assay was immunoSEQ multiplex PCR, and TCRdb's table has in-frame clones only and misses some. The data show 95,000 to 120,000 clones, with roughly 79% seen just once and 6% to 8% held by the top ten. Sequencing used blood. The source of these receptors is a man between 18 and 35 years old in good health.

The chain joins TRBV5-6 to TRBJ2-6; D remains ambiguous. Germline CDR1 and CDR2: SGHDT and YYEEEE. The CDR3 covers 14 residues. Trimming took off 4 bases at V and 0 bases at J, with 5 bases between the two ends. The CDR3: CASSHYSGANVLTF. CDR3 nucleotide sequence: TGTGCCAGCAGCCACTACTCTGGGGCCAACGTCCTGACTTTC.

The chain employs TRBV5-1 and TRBJ2-5; no clear D. Germline CDR1 reads SGHRS; CDR2 reads YFSETQ. The CDR3 length is 13 residues. Trimming stripped 3 bases from V and 2 bases from J, with 8 bases between. CDR3 loop: CASSSTQQETQYF. The CDR3, as DNA: TGCGCCAGCAGCTCCACCCAGCAAGAGACCCAGTACTTC.

This clone has just a few counts. The chain uses TRBV5-1 and TRBJ2-2, with D unclear. Looked up from germline, CDR1 is SGHRS and CDR2 is YFSETQ. The CDR3 sequence is 15 residues long. V lost 5 bases and J 0 bases, leaving 11 bases between the germline ends. In DNA, the CDR3 is TGCGCCAGCAGTAGAGTGGCGGCGAACACCGGGGAGCTGTTTTTT. Protein sequence: CASSRVAANTGELFF. The entire variable domain, with the rest obtained from reference TRBV5-1 and TRBJ2-2, is as follows: KAGVTQTPRYLIKTRGQQVTLSCSPISGHRSVSWYQQTPGQGLQFLFEYFSETQRNKGNFPGRFSGRQFSNSRSEMNVSTLELGDSALYLCASSRVAANTGELFFGEGSRLTVL.

This clone was counted once. The V gene is TRBV7-2, the J gene TRBJ1-5, with a possible D match to TRBD1 (5 bases). CDR3 length: 13 residues. Germline V CDR1 and CDR2: SGHTA, FQGNSA. The V and J ends lost 5 bases and 7 bases respectively, with 12 bases between them. CDR3 loop: CASSSRVGQPQHF. The CDR3 nucleotides are TGTGCCAGCAGCAGCAGGGTCGGGCAGCCCCAGCATTTT.

The chain has TRBV5-4 and TRBJ1-1; D gene ambiguous. V lost 4 bases, J lost 10 bases, and 23 bases lay in between. Per the germline V gene, CDR1 is SGHNT and CDR2 is YYREEE (reference sequence). CDR3 size: 15 residues. The CDR3 bases are TGTGCCAGCAGCCCGAATACAGAGATGAGATATGTAGCTTTCTTT. Translated: CASSPNTEMRYVAFF.

The genes are TRBV28 and TRBJ1-3; 7 bases are a match to TRBD1. Germline CDR1 MDHEN, CDR2 SYDVKM. V lost 8 bases to trimming and J lost 0 bases; unmatched junction nucleotides: 13. This CDR3 has 17 residues. The CDR3 spells CASRAPRQGNSGNTIYF. The CDR3 DNA is TGTGCCAGCCGGGCCCCAAGACAGGGAAACTCTGGAAACACCATATATTTT.

The V call is TRBV2, the J call TRBJ2-1; tentatively, D is TRBD1 (5 bases). The V gene lost 0 bases and the J gene lost 3 bases, with 9 bases spanning the gap. Germline lookup yields CDR1 SNHLY and CDR2 FYNNEI. CDR3 length: 15 amino acids. The CDR3 nucleotides read TGTGCCAGCAGTGAAGCGGGGCTCATCTACAATGAGCAGTTCTTC. Its protein product is CASSEAGLIYNEQFF.

The V gene is TRBV20-1, the J gene TRBJ2-2; 15 bases line up with TRBD2. The J segment lost 6 bases and the V segment lost 3 bases, leaving 5 bases of the junction unmatched. This CDR3 is built from 16 residues. Germline CDR1 is DFQATT and CDR2 is SNEGSKA (reference sequence). The CDR3 spells CSASGTSGGLAGELFF. CDR3 nucleotides: TGCAGTGCTAGTGGGACTAGCGGGGGGTTGGCCGGGGAGCTGTTTTTT.

The J gene is TRBJ1-4, the V gene TRBV7-6; 7 bases fit TRBD1. CDR3 length: 15 residues. Germline loops: CDR1 SGHVS, CDR2 FNYEAQ. With 3 bases clipped from V and 1 base from J, the junction kept 2 bases outside the gene matches. The CDR3 loop reads CASSFGQVTNEKLFF. In nucleotides, the CDR3 is TGTGCCAGCAGCTTTGGACAGGTAACTAATGAAAAACTGTTTTTT.

The V and J genes are TRBV5-5 and TRBJ1-1, with a possible D match to TRBD1 (5 bases). The V and J ends lost 3 bases and 0 bases respectively, with 18 bases between them. Germline V CDR1 and CDR2: SGHKS, YYEKEE (reference sequence). The CDR3 has 17 residues. The CDR3 protein is CASSSRVQAFMNTEAFF. The CDR3 DNA reads TGTGCCAGCAGCTCCAGGGTTCAAGCGTTCATGAACACTGAAGCTTTCTTT.

The chain recombines TRBV11-3 with TRBJ2-3; possible D gene TRBD2, 5 bases. V dropped 1 base and J dropped 4 bases, with 9 bases sitting between them. Germline V gene sequence: CDR1 SGHNT, CDR2 YENEEA. The CDR3 is 14 residues long. CDR3: CASSLGEPADTQYF. CDR3 DNA sequence: TGTGCCAGCAGCTTAGGGGAGCCGGCAGATACGCAGTATTTT.

The rearrangement joins TRBV11-1 to TRBJ2-5; D tentatively reads TRBD1 or TRBD2 (6 bases each). The CDR3 length is 14 residues. Trimming removed 5 bases at V and 5 bases at J, with 15 bases between. CDR1 SGHAT and CDR2 FQDESV come from the germline V gene (reference sequence). CDR3 protein: CASSARRGRETQYF. The CDR3 DNA sequence: TGTGCCAGCAGCGCGAGAAGGGGGAGGGAGACCCAGTACTTC.

This chain connects TRBV19 to TRBJ1-5, with D possibly TRBD1 on 6 matching bases. The germline gives CDR1 LNHDA, CDR2 SQIVND (reference sequence). The V end was cut by 9 bases, the J end by 1 base, with 13 bases between. The CDR3 spans 14 residues. The CDR3 region is CASSGQKSNQPQHF. Here the CDR3 DNA reads TGTGCCAGCTCGGGACAAAAGAGCAATCAGCCCCAGCATTTT.

This rearrangement joins TRBV5-4 to TRBJ1-1, with D uncertain. CDR3 length: 14 amino acids. Germline CDR1 and CDR2: SGHNT and YYREEE (reference sequence). Trimming stripped 3 bases from V and 4 bases from J, with 13 bases between. CDR3 in DNA: TGTGCCAGCAGCTCTGAGGGAATCGTCACTGAAGCTTTCTTT. Encoded protein: CASSSEGIVTEAFF.

The V and J genes are TRBV4-2 and TRBJ2-6; the D gene could be TRBD1 or TRBD2 (5 bases each). Germline V gene sequence: CDR1 LGHNA, CDR2 YNFKEQ. This CDR3 contains 16 residues. Trimming stripped 2 bases from V and 0 bases from J, with 8 bases between. In DNA, the CDR3 is TGTGCCAGCAGCCAACGGGACGACTCTGGGGCCAACGTCCTGACTTTC. Residues: CASSQRDDSGANVLTF.

The rearrangement uses TRBV7-2 and TRBJ1-6; D remains ambiguous. V dropped 0 bases and J dropped 14 bases, with 8 bases sitting between them. This CDR3 is 12 amino acids long. The germline CDR1 and CDR2 sequences are SGHTA and FQGNSA. CDR3 nucleotides: TGTGCCAGCAGCTTAGCGCTCGGTTCCCTCCACTTT. Translated, it gives CASSLALGSLHF. The full variable domain, in which reference TRBV7-2 and TRBJ1-6 provide the parts outside the CDR3, is GAGVSQSPSNKVTEKGKDVELRCDPISGHTALYWYRQSLGQGLEFLIYFQGNSAPDKSGLPSDRFSAERTGGSVSTLTIQRTQQEDSAVYLCASSLALGSLHFGNGTRLTVT.

This clone has a handful of counts. The chain employs TRBV12-3 or TRBV12-4 and TRBJ1-2, with D perhaps matching TRBD1 (6 bases). This CDR3 spans 13 amino acids. Between the trimmed V and J ends, which lost 7 bases and 5 bases, there was a span of 14 bases. CDR3 amino acids: CASTLRGSYGYTF. Here the CDR3 DNA reads TGTGCCAGCACCCTTAGGGGGAGTTATGGCTACACCTTC.

This chain links TRBV6-5 with TRBJ1-2; 8 bases fit TRBD1. V shed 0 bases, J shed 6 bases, and the junction held 9 bases outside the gene matches. CDR1 and CDR2 (germline): MNHEY, SVGAGI. CDR3 length: 16 amino acids. The CDR3: CASSYSRSPGGNGYTF. CDR3 nucleotides: TGTGCCAGCAGTTACTCAAGGTCGCCAGGGGGCAATGGCTACACCTTC.

This clone has only one observation. The chain links TRBV30 to TRBJ2-2, with TRBD1 as a possible D gene (6 bases). V dropped 4 bases and J dropped 3 bases, with 6 bases sitting between them. The CDR3 sequence is 12 residues long. The germline CDR1 and CDR2 sequences are GTSNPN and SVGIG (reference sequence). Here the CDR3 DNA reads TGTGCCTGGAACAGGGACACCGGGGAGCTGTTTTTT. Residues: CAWNRDTGELFF.

The V gene is TRBV5-5, the J gene TRBJ2-2; D gene ambiguous. The CDR3 extends over 12 amino acids. Germline CDR1 and CDR2: SGHKS and YYEKEE (reference sequence). The V end was cut by 2 bases, the J end by 6 bases, with 5 bases between. The chain's CDR3 is CASSFFPGELFF. DNA for the CDR3: TGTGCCAGCAGCTTTTTTCCCGGGGAGCTGTTTTTT.

The chain is built from TRBV27 and TRBJ2-2; D possibly corresponds to TRBD1 (6 bases). Germline CDR1 MNHEY, CDR2 SMNVEV (reference sequence). CDR3 size: 14 residues. V gave up 3 bases and J gave up 6 bases, with 11 bases separating them. DNA for the CDR3: TGTGCCAGCAGTTTCGGGACACAGGCCGGGGAGCTGTTTTTT. Translation gives CASSFGTQAGELFF.

The gene calls are TRBV7-6 and TRBJ2-3; 8 nucleotides agree with TRBD2. After removal of 0 bases from V and 2 bases from J, the junction contained 4 bases not matched to a gene. The CDR3 sequence is 16 residues long. The V gene's germline CDR1 is SGHVS and CDR2 FNYEAQ. CDR3 coding DNA: TGTGCCAGCAGCTTAGCGGCGGGGGGCCACACAGATACGCAGTATTTT. Protein sequence: CASSLAAGGHTDTQYF.